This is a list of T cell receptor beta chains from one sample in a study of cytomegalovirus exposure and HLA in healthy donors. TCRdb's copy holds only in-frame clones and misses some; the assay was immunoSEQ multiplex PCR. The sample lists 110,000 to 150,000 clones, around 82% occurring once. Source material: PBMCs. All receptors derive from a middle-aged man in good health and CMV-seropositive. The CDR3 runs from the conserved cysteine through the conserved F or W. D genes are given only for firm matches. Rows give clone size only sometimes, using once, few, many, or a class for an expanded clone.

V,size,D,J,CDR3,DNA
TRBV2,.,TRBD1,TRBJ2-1,CASSVGQGVEQFF,TGTGCCAGCAGTGTTGGACAGGGTGTAGAGCAGTTCTTC
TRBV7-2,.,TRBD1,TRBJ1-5,CASSPRLGQGEGNQPQHF,TGTGCCAGCAGCCCCCGGTTGGGACAGGGAGAGGGCAATCAGCCCCAGCATTTT
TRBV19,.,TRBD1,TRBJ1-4,CASTHRGRGEKLFF,TGTGCCAGTACCCACAGGGGGCGAGGTGAAAAACTGTTTTTT
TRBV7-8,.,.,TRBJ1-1,CASSLALGQIMNTEAFF,TGTGCCAGCAGCTTAGCGCTTGGACAGATCATGAACACTGAAGCTTTCTTT
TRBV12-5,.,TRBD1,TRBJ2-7,CASGLQGVYEQYF,TGTGCTAGTGGTTTGCAGGGGGTCTACGAGCAGTACTTC
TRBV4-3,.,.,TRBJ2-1,CASSQDPSPYNEQFF,TGCGCCAGCAGCCAAGATCCTTCCCCTTACAATGAGCAGTTCTTC
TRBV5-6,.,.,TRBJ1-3,CASSLDRFSGNTIYF,TGTGCCAGCAGCTTGGACCGGTTCTCTGGAAACACCATATATTTT
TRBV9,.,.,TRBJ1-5,CASSAGPLRGNQPQHF,TGTGCCAGCAGCGCAGGCCCCTTGAGGGGCAATCAGCCCCAGCATTTT
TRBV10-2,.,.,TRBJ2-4,CASSGAGSAKNIQYF,TGCGCCAGCAGTGGGGCAGGGTCGGCCAAAAACATTCAGTACTTC
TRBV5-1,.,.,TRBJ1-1,CASTRGLPNTEAFF,TGCGCCAGCACCAGAGGACTGCCGAACACTGAAGCTTTCTTT
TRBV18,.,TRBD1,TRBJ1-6,CASSQRGTVNSPLHF,TGTGCCAGCTCACAAAGGGGGACAGTGAATTCACCCCTCCACTTT
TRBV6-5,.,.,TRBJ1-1,CAIFRAGGNTEAFF,TGTGCCATATTTCGGGCGGGCGGGAACACTGAAGCTTTCTTT
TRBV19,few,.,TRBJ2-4,CASQGALGGKNIQYF,TGTGCCAGTCAAGGGGCGCTCGGGGGCAAAAACATTCAGTACTTC
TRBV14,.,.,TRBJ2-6,CASSQGGFSGANVLTF,TGTGCCAGCAGCCAAGGGGGCTTCTCTGGGGCCAACGTCCTGACTTTC
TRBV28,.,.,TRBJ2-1,CASSSPKAERYEQFF,TGTGCCAGCAGTTCACCAAAGGCCGAGCGATATGAGCAGTTCTTC
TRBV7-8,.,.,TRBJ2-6,CASIWTAMSSGANVLTF,TGTGCCAGCATCTGGACAGCGATGAGCTCTGGGGCCAACGTCCTGACTTTC
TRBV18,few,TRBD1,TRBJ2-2,CASSPFLPGQGTGELFF,TGTGCCAGCTCACCTTTCCTTCCGGGACAGGGAACCGGGGAGCTGTTTTTT
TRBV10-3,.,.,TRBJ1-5,CASSAGASNQPQHF,TGTGCCAGCTCTGCGGGGGCCAGCAATCAGCCCCAGCATTTT
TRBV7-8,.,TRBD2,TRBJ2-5,CASSTRTSGNQETQYF,TGTGCCAGCAGCACGAGGACTAGCGGGAACCAAGAGACCCAGTACTTC
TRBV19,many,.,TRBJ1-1,CASSIKGRTEAFF,TGTGCCAGTAGTATAAAGGGGCGGACTGAAGCTTTCTTT
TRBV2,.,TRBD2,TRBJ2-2,CASRGSGRSPGELFF,TGTGCCAGCAGGGGGAGCGGGAGAAGTCCCGGGGAGCTGTTTTTT
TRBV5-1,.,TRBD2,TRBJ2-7,CASSLMVGGSYEQYF,TGCGCCAGCAGCTTGATGGTGGGAGGGTCCTACGAGCAGTACTTC
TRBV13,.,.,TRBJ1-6,CASSEDYNSPLHF,TGTGCCAGCAGCGAGGACTATAATTCACCCCTCCACTTT
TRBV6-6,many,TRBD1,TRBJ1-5,CASSHYRGLNQPQHF,TGTGCCAGCAGTCACTACAGGGGCCTCAATCAGCCCCAGCATTTT
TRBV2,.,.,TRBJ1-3,CASSEEGASGNTIYF,TGTGCCAGCAGTGAAGAGGGAGCCTCTGGAAACACCATATATTTT
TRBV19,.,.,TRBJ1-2,CASSIWTASTFYGYTF,TGTGCCAGTAGTATATGGACAGCTTCAACCTTCTATGGCTACACCTTC
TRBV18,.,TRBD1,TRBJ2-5,CASRGTVQETQYF,TGTGCCAGCCGAGGGACAGTCCAAGAGACCCAGTACTTC
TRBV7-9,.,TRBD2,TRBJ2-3,CASSFGLAGGVDTQYF,TGTGCCAGCAGCTTCGGCCTAGCGGGAGGTGTGGATACGCAGTATTTT
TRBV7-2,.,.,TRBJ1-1,CASSLGRMNTEAFF,TGTGCCAGCAGCTTAGGGCGGATGAACACTGAAGCTTTCTTT
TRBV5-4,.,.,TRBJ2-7,CASSFPQVPYEQYF,TGTGCCAGCAGCTTCCCACAGGTCCCCTACGAGCAGTACTTC
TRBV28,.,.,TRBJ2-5,CASSLSAQETQYF,TGTGCCAGCAGTTTATCCGCCCAGGAGACCCAGTACTTC
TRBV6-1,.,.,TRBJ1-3,CASSAAQGNTIYF,TGTGCCAGCAGTGCAGCACAAGGAAACACCATATATTTT
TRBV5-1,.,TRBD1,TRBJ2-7,CASSLGQGFNVFYEQYF,TGCGCCAGCAGCTTGGGACAGGGGTTTAATGTTTTCTACGAGCAGTACTTC
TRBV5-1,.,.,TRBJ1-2,CASSFGQWDGYTF,TGCGCCAGCAGCTTCGGACAGTGGGATGGCTACACCTTC
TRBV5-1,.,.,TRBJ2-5,CASEGALETQYF,TGCGCCAGCGAGGGAGCTCTAGAGACCCAGTACTTC
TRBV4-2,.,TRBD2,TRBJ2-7,CASSPSGRIDEQYF,TGTGCCAGCAGCCCAAGCGGGAGAATCGACGAGCAGTACTTC
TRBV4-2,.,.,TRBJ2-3,CASSQPTDTDTQYF,TGTGCCAGCAGCCAACCCACAGACACAGATACGCAGTATTTT
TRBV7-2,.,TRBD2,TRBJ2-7,CASSLKSGRVYEQYF,TGTGCCAGCAGCTTAAAAAGCGGGAGGGTATACGAGCAGTACTTC
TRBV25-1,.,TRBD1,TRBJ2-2,CASSESLGDRRNTGELFF,TGTGCCAGCAGTGAATCCCTGGGGGACAGGAGGAACACCGGGGAGCTGTTTTTT
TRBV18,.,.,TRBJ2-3,CASSLFQGRGGDTQYF,TGTGCCAGCTCACTATTCCAAGGGCGGGGAGGAGATACGCAGTATTTT
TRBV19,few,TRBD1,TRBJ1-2,CASSIDRGLNGYTF,TGTGCCAGTAGTATTGACAGGGGGCTAAATGGCTACACCTTC
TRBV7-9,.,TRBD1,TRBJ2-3,CASSVTTGDGTTDTQYF,TGTGCCAGCAGCGTAACTACAGGGGACGGTACGACAGATACGCAGTATTTT
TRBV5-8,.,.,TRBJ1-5,CASSRVRGSNQPQHF,TGTGCCAGCAGCCGCGTCCGGGGAAGCAATCAGCCCCAGCATTTT
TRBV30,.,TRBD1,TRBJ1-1,CAWSDSRIFRDRRMNTEAFF,TGTGCCTGGAGTGATTCCCGGATATTCCGGGACAGGAGGATGAACACTGAAGCTTTCTTT
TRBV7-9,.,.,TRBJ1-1,CASSLADGAVMKMNTEAFF,TGTGCCAGCAGCTTAGCGGACGGAGCGGTGATGAAGATGAACACTGAAGCTTTCTTT
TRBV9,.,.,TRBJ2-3,CASSVTGTTDTQYF,TGTGCCAGCAGCGTCACTGGGACTACAGATACGCAGTATTTT
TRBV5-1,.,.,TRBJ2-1,CASSLGYRSEQFF,TGCGCCAGCAGCTTGGGGTACCGCAGTGAGCAGTTCTTC
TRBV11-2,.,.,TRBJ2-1,CASSLDLGTVSNEQFF,TGTGCCAGCAGCTTAGACCTGGGGACTGTCTCCAATGAGCAGTTCTTC
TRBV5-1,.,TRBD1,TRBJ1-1,CASSLVPGGGFGNTEAFF,TGCGCCAGCAGCTTGGTACCAGGGGGAGGTTTCGGGAACACTGAAGCTTTCTTT
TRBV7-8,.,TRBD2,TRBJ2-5,CASSSPGLAGGFRETQYF,TGTGCCAGCAGCTCCCCGGGACTAGCGGGAGGGTTTAGGGAGACCCAGTACTTC
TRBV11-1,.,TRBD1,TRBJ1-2,CASSMTDRDGYTF,TGTGCCAGCAGCATGACGGACAGGGATGGCTACACCTTC
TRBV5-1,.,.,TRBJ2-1,CASSLGQEQFF,TGCGCCAGCAGCTTAGGACAGGAGCAGTTCTTC
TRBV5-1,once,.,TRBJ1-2,CASSLLGASWDYGYTF,TGCGCCAGCAGCTTGCTAGGGGCCTCCTGGGACTATGGCTACACCTTC
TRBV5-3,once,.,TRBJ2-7,CARSCDGLYEQYF,TGTGCCAGAAGCTGTGATGGGCTCTACGAGCAGTACTTC